Following are 29 T cell receptor beta chains from one sample sequenced in a study of cytomegalovirus exposure and HLA in healthy donors. PCR was performed using 60 Vbeta and 13 Jbeta primers. Only in-frame clones appear in the TCRdb table, and some are missing; sequencing was by immunoSEQ multiplex PCR. The sample holds about 160,000 clones, about four fifths seen once. The sequencing sample was made of PBMCs. The receptors shown here come from a girl between 10 and 17 years old in good health and CMV-seropositive.

The chain couples TRBV6-5 to TRBJ2-5, with 7 bases fitting TRBD1. The CDR3 has 16 residues. CDR1 MNHEY and CDR2 SVGAGI come from the germline V gene. The junction had 10 bases not matched to a gene; V was cut back by 1 base and J by 5 bases. The CDR3 sequence is CASSYWDRQPPETQYF. Here the CDR3 DNA reads TGTGCCAGCAGTTACTGGGACAGACAACCCCCTGAGACCCAGTACTTC.

About this clone: At one boundary the junction diverges from the germline segment, which might be a read error. The J gene is TRBJ1-4, the V gene TRBV15; 10 nucleotides match TRBD1. This CDR3 spans 15 amino acids. Germline-derived CDR1 and CDR2 are LNHNV and YYDKDF (reference sequence). The CDR3 bases are TGTGCCACCAGAAGAGACAGGGGGCGCGTTGAAAAACTGTTTTTT. Translated: CATRRDRGRVEKLFF.

The chain joins TRBV11-3 to TRBJ2-5, with D perhaps matching TRBD1 (5 bases). The V gene lost 6 bases and the J gene lost 5 bases, with 13 bases spanning the gap. Germline CDR1 and CDR2: SGHNT and YENEEA. CDR3 length: 13 amino acids. CDR3 residues: CASSQGVGETQYF. The CDR3 coding sequence is TGTGCCAGCAGTCAAGGGGTGGGGGAGACCCAGTACTTC.

The chain carries TRBV7-9 and TRBJ1-4, with D hard to call. Trimming stripped 1 base from V and 5 bases from J, with 14 bases between. This CDR3 has 16 amino acids. Germline CDR1 reads SEHNR; CDR2 reads FQNEAQ (reference sequence). CDR3 protein: CASSLDSWPMNEKLFF. The CDR3 DNA follows: TGTGCCAGCAGCTTAGATAGCTGGCCGATGAATGAAAAACTGTTTTTT.

The genes are TRBV19 and TRBJ2-5, with 8 positions matching TRBD1. V lost 3 bases and J lost 2; bases outside the gene matches: 11. Germline V gene data show CDR1 as LNHDA and CDR2 as SQIVND (reference sequence). The CDR3 length is 17 residues. The CDR3 here is CASSIPPRTGRQETQYF. The CDR3 nucleotides are TGTGCCAGTAGTATTCCTCCGCGGACAGGGAGGCAAGAGACCCAGTACTTC.

J is TRBJ2-3 and V is TRBV27; 8 positions agree with TRBD1. The CDR3 contains 15 residues. Germline CDR1 reads MNHEY; CDR2 reads SMNVEV (reference sequence). J gave up 3 bases and V 3 bases, and 5 bases lay outside the gene matches. The chain's CDR3 is CASSLRQGWTDTQYF. CDR3 bases: TGTGCCAGCAGTTTGCGACAGGGGTGGACAGATACGCAGTATTTT.

The chain uses TRBV11-2 and TRBJ2-1, with TRBD2 matching 10 bases. The CDR3 length is 16 residues. Trimming at V came to 5 bases and at J to 6 bases, leaving 10 bases not matched to a gene. Germline loops: CDR1 SGHAT, CDR2 FQNNGV. The CDR3 here is CASSPVSLAGANEQFF. The CDR3 DNA sequence: TGTGCCAGCAGCCCCGTATCGCTAGCGGGGGCCAATGAGCAGTTCTTC.

V usage is TRBV6-5 and J usage is TRBJ1-4; tentatively, D is TRBD1 (6 bases). Trimming left V 6 bases short and J 4 bases short, with 12 bases between. Germline V gives CDR1 MNHEY, CDR2 SVGAGI. The CDR3 is 14 residues long. Here the CDR3 DNA reads TGTGCCAGCAGAACCTTGGACAGTAATGAAAAACTGTTTTTT. This gives the protein CASRTLDSNEKLFF.

V usage is TRBV2 and J usage is TRBJ1-4, with D unresolved. The CDR3 runs 11 residues. The germline gives CDR1 SNHLY, CDR2 FYNNEI. V gave up 6 bases and J gave up 8 bases, with 7 bases separating them. The CDR3 DNA sequence: TGTGCCAGCAGGACACGAGAAAAACTGTTTTTT. It is translated as CASRTREKLFF.

This clone has only a few counts. The genes are TRBV7-3 and TRBJ1-2; D possibly corresponds to TRBD1 (6 bases). There are 14 residues in the CDR3. Germline V gives CDR1 SGHTA, CDR2 FQGTGA. The V end was cut by 3 bases, the J end by 4 bases, with 12 bases between. In nucleotides, the CDR3 is TGTGCCAGCAGCTTGGACAGAGCTGGCTATGGCTACACCTTC. It yields the protein CASSLDRAGYGYTF.

CDR3 protein: CASSQVFGANYGYTF. CDR3 in DNA: TGTGCCAGCAGCCAAGTATTCGGAGCTAACTATGGCTACACCTTC. The genes are TRBV14 and TRBJ1-2; no definite D call. CDR1 and CDR2 from the germline V gene are SGHDN and FVKESK. The V and J ends lost 1 base and 0 bases respectively, with 9 bases between them. The CDR3 covers 15 residues. Full variable domain (missing parts from reference TRBV14 and TRBJ1-2): EAGVTQFPSHSVIEKGQTVTLRCDPISGHDNLYWYRRVMGKEIKFLLHFVKESKQDESGMPNNRFLAERTGGTYSTLKVQPAELEDSGVYFCASSQVFGANYGYTFGSGTRLTVV.

The rearrangement uses TRBV7-2 and TRBJ2-6; possibly TRBD1 for D (6 bases). This CDR3 spans 18 amino acids. CDR1 SGHTA and CDR2 FQGNSA come from the germline V gene. Deletions cut 1 base from V and 1 base from J, with 14 bases between. CDR3 bases: TGTGCCAGCAGCTTAGTCTACAGGGTAGGGTCTGGGGCCAACGTCCTGACTTTC. Amino acid sequence: CASSLVYRVGSGANVLTF.

The chain recombines TRBV28 with TRBJ1-5, with TRBD1 identical over 8 bases. With V trimmed by 6 bases and J by 2 bases, 6 bases remained unmatched. This CDR3 contains 15 residues. The germline V gene encodes CDR1 MDHEN and CDR2 SYDVKM. CDR3 DNA sequence: TGTGCCAGCAGGATGACAGGGGCCCGCAATCAGCCCCAGCATTTT. Its protein is CASRMTGARNQPQHF. The full variable domain, in which reference TRBV28 and TRBJ1-5 provide the parts outside the CDR3, is DVKVTQSSRYLVKRTGEKVFLECVQDMDHENMFWYRQDPGLGLRLIYFSYDVKMKEKGDIPEGYSVSREKKERFSLILESASTNQTSMYLCASRMTGARNQPQHFGDGTRLSIL.

The chain has TRBV4-1 and TRBJ1-4; no clear D gene. In germline, CDR1 is MGHRA, CDR2 YSYEKL. V lost 4 bases to trimming and J lost 8 bases, with 23 bases between them. This CDR3 is built from 17 residues. The CDR3 DNA reads TGCGCCAGCAGCCCTCCGTGGAGGGAGGACCCATTGGAAAAACTGTTTTTT. It yields the protein CASSPPWREDPLEKLFF.

The chain joins TRBV27 to TRBJ1-5; 10 bases are shared with TRBD1. The junction had 15 bases not matched to a gene; V was cut back by 4 bases and J by 3 bases. Germline CDR1 and CDR2: MNHEY and SMNVEV (reference sequence). The CDR3 extends over 19 amino acids. CDR3 nucleotide sequence: TGTGCCAGCAGTTCTCCGGGACAGGGGACGAGGGTCATCAATCAGCCCCAGCATTTT. It specifies CASSSPGQGTRVINQPQHF.

The gene calls are TRBV2 and TRBJ2-2, with no clear D. This CDR3 has 16 amino acids. Germline V CDR1 and CDR2: SNHLY, FYNNEI. Trimming stripped 2 bases from V and 1 base from J, with 11 bases between. Here the CDR3 reads CASSELSAQNTGELFF. The CDR3 DNA reads as TGTGCCAGCAGTGAATTGAGCGCCCAGAACACCGGGGAGCTGTTTTTT.

The genes are TRBV6-6 and TRBJ1-5, with TRBD1 as a possible D gene (6 bases). With 6 bases removed from V and 3 bases from J, the gap between germline ends came to 9 bases. This CDR3 spans 13 amino acids. Germline V gives CDR1 MNHNY, CDR2 SVGAGI (reference sequence). The CDR3 protein is CASSRQANQPQHF. Here the CDR3 DNA reads TGTGCCAGCAGCAGACAGGCCAATCAGCCCCAGCATTTT.

This clone showed up just a few times. The rearrangement joins TRBV7-8 to TRBJ2-2, with D possibly matching TRBD1 (6 bases). The CDR3 has 14 amino acids. Germline loops: CDR1 SGHVS, CDR2 FQNEAQ. V shed 5 bases and J shed 4 bases, with 11 bases lying between them. CDR3 sequence: CASSKRQATGELFF. The CDR3 nucleotides are TGTGCCAGCAGCAAACGACAGGCCACCGGGGAGCTGTTTTTT.

CDR3: CASSGAPLGKLFF. The CDR3, as DNA: TGTGCCAGCAGTGGGGCACCGTTGGGAAAACTGTTTTTT. The V gene is TRBV6-5, the J gene TRBJ1-4; perhaps TRBD1 as D (5 bases). CDR3 size: 13 residues. The V end lost 5 bases, the J end lost 10 bases, and 14 bases lay between the germline ends. The V gene's germline CDR1 is MNHEY and CDR2 SVGAGI.

The chain combines TRBV28 with TRBJ1-5, with TRBD1 identical over 7 bases. The CDR3 covers 14 residues. CDR1 and CDR2 (germline): MDHEN, SYDVKM. The trim removed 6 bases at V and 4 bases at J, leaving 6 bases unmatched. The CDR3 loop reads CASRGDSQNQPQHF. CDR3 nucleotide sequence: TGTGCCAGCAGGGGGGACAGTCAAAATCAGCCCCAGCATTTT. The complete variable domain, with remaining parts taken from reference TRBV28 and TRBJ1-5, reads DVKVTQSSRYLVKRTGEKVFLECVQDMDHENMFWYRQDPGLGLRLIYFSYDVKMKEKGDIPEGYSVSREKKERFSLILESASTNQTSMYLCASRGDSQNQPQHFGDGTRLSIL.

In its sample, this clone was seen a few times. This chain joins TRBV19 and TRBJ1-2; D gene unclear. The length of the CDR3 is 15 residues. Germline V gene sequence: CDR1 LNHDA, CDR2 SQIVND (reference sequence). V lost 9 bases, J lost 0 bases, and 17 bases lay in between. CDR3: CASSAMNRANYGYTF. The CDR3 region has the DNA TGTGCCAGCTCCGCGATGAATCGAGCTAACTATGGCTACACCTTC.

The chain employs TRBV25-1 and TRBJ1-2; TRBD1 is a possible D gene (6 bases). Per the germline V gene, CDR1 is MGHDK and CDR2 is SYGVNS. Trimming took off 2 bases at V and 6 bases at J, with 10 bases between the two ends. CDR3 length: 13 residues. CDR3 amino acids: CASSEAGVDGYTF. The DNA of the CDR3 is TGTGCCAGCAGTGAAGCAGGGGTGGATGGCTACACCTTC.

This clone was counted once. V usage is TRBV7-3 and J usage is TRBJ2-3; weak D call: TRBD1 (7 bases). The CDR3 is made up of 17 amino acids. The germline gives CDR1 SGHTA, CDR2 FQGTGA. V lost 2 bases and J 6 bases, leaving 21 bases between the germline ends. CDR3 DNA sequence: TGTGCCAGCAGCTTACTCTTGACAGGGCCAGGGGGGGATACGCAGTATTTT. Translating it yields CASSLLLTGPGGDTQYF.

The chain carries TRBV29-1 and TRBJ2-5; D is perhaps TRBD2 (5 bases). CDR3 size: 14 residues. The germline V gene encodes CDR1 SQVTM and CDR2 ANQGSEA. V shed 6 bases and J shed 4 bases, with 18 bases lying between them. The CDR3 sequence is CSVEDRGRGETQYF. CDR3 nucleotides: TGCAGCGTCGAGGACCGGGGTCGGGGAGAGACCCAGTACTTC.

This clone was found a few times. This rearrangement joins TRBV6-5 to TRBJ1-2; a weak D match, TRBD1 (5 bases). CDR3 length: 15 amino acids. The V gene lost 5 bases and the J gene lost 2 bases, with 15 bases spanning the gap. CDR1 and CDR2 from the germline V gene are MNHEY and SVGAGI. CDR3 protein: CASSVVAGENYGYTF. The CDR3 nucleotides are TGTGCCAGCAGTGTAGTCGCGGGGGAGAACTATGGCTACACCTTC.

The rearrangement links TRBV20-1 to TRBJ2-5; D ambiguous. The germline V gene has CDR1 DFQATT and CDR2 SNEGSKA (reference sequence). With 1 base removed from V and 5 bases from J, the gap between germline ends came to 5 bases. CDR3 length: 11 amino acids. In nucleotides, the CDR3 is TGCAGTGCTAGAGTGAGGGAGACCCAGTACTTC. This encodes CSARVRETQYF.

The V call is TRBV25-1, the J call TRBJ2-1; 9 bases fit TRBD2. The CDR3 runs 14 residues. The junction had 5 bases not matched to a gene; V was cut back by 7 bases and J by 4 bases. Germline V gene sequence: CDR1 MGHDK, CDR2 SYGVNS. DNA of the CDR3: TGTGCCAGCACCGTAGCGGGAGCTTACAATGAGCAGTTCTTC. This codes for CASTVAGAYNEQFF.

This chain joins TRBV4-3 and TRBJ1-2; 8 positions agree with TRBD1. CDR1 LGHNA and CDR2 YSLEER come from the germline V gene. There are 15 residues in the CDR3. J was trimmed by 7 bases and V by 0 bases; bases with no gene match: 7. Here the CDR3 reads CASSQDPGGLIGYTF. For the CDR3, the DNA is TGCGCCAGCAGCCAAGATCCAGGGGGCTTGATTGGCTACACCTTC.

This clone has only one observation. The gene calls are TRBV9 and TRBJ2-2, with D hard to call. The V end lost 0 bases, the J end lost 0 bases, and 6 bases lay between the germline ends. The length of the CDR3 is 15 residues. The germline gives CDR1 SGDLS, CDR2 YYNGEE. The CDR3 coding sequence is TGTGCCAGCAGCGTAGATCCATCGAACACCGGGGAGCTGTTTTTT. Protein sequence: CASSVDPSNTGELFF.